This T cell receptor beta chain is drawn from a study of CD8 T cells in ankylosing spondylitis. Germline V CDR1 and CDR2: SNHLY, FYNNEI. J lost 5 bases, V lost 6 bases, and 7 bases had no gene match. The length of the CDR3 is 14 residues. This clonotype has only a few counts. Its cognate antigen is unknown. TCRdb redid the calling of the 5' RACE reads with MiXCR, one entry per CDR3 protein. The data contain about 220,000 distinct CDR3 sequences, around 17% of them seen just once; the ten biggest clones take up about 42%. Study outcomes and limitations: A motif in TCR beta, a set of under ten highly homologous variants, appeared characteristic of ankylosing spondylitis blood.

V and J are TRBV2 and TRBJ2-1; 7 positions agree with TRBD2. Sequencing used blood, either unsorted or a sorted T cell fraction (not recorded which). This TCR was sampled from a male donor with ankylosing spondylitis. DNA of the CDR3: TGTGCCAGCAGGGACCCGGGACTACACAATGAGCAGTTCTTC. Its protein is CASRDPGLHNEQFF. The full variable domain, its missing parts supplied by reference TRBV2 and TRBJ2-1, is EPEVTQTPSHQVTQMGQEVILRCVPISNHLYFYWYRQILGQKVEFLVSFYNNEISEKSEIFDDQFSVERPDGSNFTLKIRSTKLEDSAMYFCASRDPGLHNEQFFGPGTRLTVL.